Presented here are 18 T cell receptor beta chains from one specimen sequenced in a study of cytomegalovirus exposure and HLA in healthy donors. Sequencing used immunoSEQ multiplex PCR; TCRdb keeps in-frame clones, though not all of them. The repertoire holds 100,000 to 150,000 clones, with about nine tenths as singletons. The sequencing input was PBMCs. The receptors derive from a man younger than 45 in good health and CMV-seronegative.

The chain employs TRBV2 and TRBJ1-3; D is uncertain. The CDR3 length is 14 residues. V shed 8 bases and J shed 3 bases, with 14 bases lying between them. CDR1 SNHLY and CDR2 FYNNEI come from the germline V gene. CDR3 protein: CASPVAGDGNTIYF. The DNA for the CDR3 is TGTGCCAGCCCGGTGGCGGGAGATGGAAACACCATATATTTT.

The chain joins TRBV19 to TRBJ1-2; TRBD1 agrees at 7 bases. Per germline, CDR1 LNHDA and CDR2 SQIVND (reference sequence). The CDR3 extends over 14 amino acids. The J segment lost 4 bases and the V segment lost 5 bases, leaving 7 bases of the junction unmatched. Here the CDR3 reads CASSHRDSVYGYTF. In DNA, the CDR3 is TGTGCCAGTAGTCATAGGGACAGCGTCTATGGCTACACCTTC.

The V call is TRBV6-1, the J call TRBJ1-2, with a weak D call TRBD1 (6 bases). V lost 3 bases, J lost 4 bases, and 12 bases lay in between. Germline CDR1 reads MNHNS; CDR2 reads SASEGT. This CDR3 contains 14 residues. CDR3: CASSEIRDTYGYTF. The CDR3 DNA reads as TGTGCCAGCAGTGAGATCCGGGACACCTATGGCTACACCTTC.

This chain connects TRBV5-4 to TRBJ1-2; 7 positions agree with TRBD1. Unmatched junction bases numbered 5, after V lost 5 bases and J lost 4 bases. The CDR3 runs 13 residues. CDR1 is SGHNT, CDR2 YYREEE, per germline (reference sequence). CDR3 amino acids: CASRAGGSYGYTF. CDR3 nucleotides: TGTGCCAGCAGGGCAGGGGGTTCCTATGGCTACACCTTC.

The CDR3 loop reads CASSQDFGGTEAFF. CDR3 coding DNA: TGCGCCAGCAGCCAAGATTTCGGGGGAACTGAAGCTTTCTTT. The chain has TRBV4-1 and TRBJ1-1; TRBD1 is a possible D gene (5 bases). The CDR3 has 14 amino acids. V was pared by 0 bases and J by 5 bases, with 10 bases between. Germline lookup yields CDR1 MGHRA and CDR2 YSYEKL.

This rearrangement joins TRBV27 to TRBJ1-2, with TRBD1 identical over 8 bases. This CDR3 is built from 12 residues. Germline assignment: CDR1 MNHEY and CDR2 SMNVEV (reference sequence). Trimming removed 8 bases from V and 7 bases from J; junction bases left unmatched: 6. DNA of the CDR3: TGTGCCAGCTCGCAGGGGGCTGGTGGCTACACCTTC. It codes for CASSQGAGGYTF.

The chain combines TRBV6-5 with TRBJ2-7; D not resolved. Trimming stripped 6 bases from V and 5 bases from J, with 11 bases between. CDR3 size: 12 residues. Germline V gene sequence: CDR1 MNHEY, CDR2 SVGAGI. The CDR3 DNA sequence: TGTGCCAGCAGATCGGTAGTCGACGAGCAGTACTTC. Encoded protein: CASRSVVDEQYF.

This clone has more than one count but fewer than ten. CDR3: CASSLEEGYEQFF. For the CDR3, the DNA is TGCGCCAGCAGCTTGGAAGAGGGCTATGAGCAGTTCTTC. This chain joins TRBV5-1 and TRBJ2-1, with D possibly being TRBD2 (5 bases). Germline-derived CDR1 and CDR2 are SGHRS and YFSETQ. V lost 0 bases to trimming and J lost 8 bases, with 9 bases between them. The CDR3 loop spans 13 amino acids.

The chain is built from TRBV6-6 and TRBJ1-4; TRBD1 matches at 7 bases. Germline CDR1 MNHNY, CDR2 SVGAGI (reference sequence). V lost 2 bases to trimming and J lost 14 bases; unmatched junction nucleotides: 5. CDR3 size: 12 residues. CDR3: CASSYPTGVLFF. The CDR3 DNA reads TGTGCCAGCAGTTACCCCACAGGGGTCCTGTTTTTT.

This clone was observed a handful of times. The rearrangement joins TRBV6-1 to TRBJ2-7; 8 bases match TRBD2. The trim removed 6 bases at V and 2 bases at J, leaving 9 bases unmatched. Germline CDR1 reads MNHNS; CDR2 reads SASEGT. The CDR3 contains 15 residues. CDR3 amino acids: CASRLAAYGTYEQYF. As DNA, the CDR3 is TGTGCCAGCAGACTAGCGGCATATGGAACCTACGAGCAGTACTTC.

In this sample, this clone turned up once. The V gene is TRBV13, the J gene TRBJ2-7, with 7 bases lining up with TRBD2. Germline trimming cut 6 bases from V and 1 base from J; bases unmatched to any gene: 9. The CDR3 is 15 amino acids. CDR1 is PRHDT and CDR2 is FYEKMQ in the germline V gene (reference sequence). The CDR3 region has the DNA TGTGCCAGCAGGTCCGACCGGGACTATTCCTACGAGCAGTACTTC. Protein: CASRSDRDYSYEQYF.

The chain couples TRBV7-3 to TRBJ2-7; 9 nucleotides match TRBD2. Germline CDR1 reads SGHTA; CDR2 reads FQGTGA. V lost 4 bases and J lost 4; bases outside the gene matches: 8. The CDR3 consists of 15 residues. CDR3: CASSSLAGGPYEQYF. The DNA for the CDR3 is TGTGCCAGCAGCTCCCTTGCGGGAGGGCCTTACGAGCAGTACTTC.

Notes on this clone: This sample also contains other DNA sequences that code for the same CDR3. This chain's CDR3 is CASSVDSSYEQYF. CDR3 coding DNA: TGTGCCAGCAGCGTTGACAGCTCCTACGAGCAGTACTTC. J is TRBJ2-7 and V is TRBV9; the D gene is possibly TRBD1 (5 bases). Germline CDR1 and CDR2: SGDLS and YYNGEE. The CDR3 runs to 13 residues. The V and J ends lost 2 bases and 0 bases respectively, with 6 bases between them.

The chain joins TRBV7-2 to TRBJ2-7; no firm D call. The CDR3 loop spans 14 amino acids. V shed 2 bases and J shed 2 bases, with 10 bases lying between them. Looked up from germline, CDR1 is SGHTA and CDR2 is FQGNSA. This CDR3 reads CASSLTVQAYEQYF. The CDR3 region has the DNA TGTGCCAGCAGCTTAACGGTCCAAGCCTACGAGCAGTACTTC.

The gene calls are TRBV30 and TRBJ2-5; D is ambiguous. Germline values: CDR1 GTSNPN, CDR2 SVGIG (reference sequence). The CDR3 totals 12 residues. Trimming left V 2 bases short and J 2 bases short, with 6 bases between. In nucleotides, the CDR3 is TGTGCCTGGAGTCGCCGGCAAGAGACCCAGTACTTC. Its protein is CAWSRRQETQYF.

The J gene is TRBJ1-1, the V gene TRBV6-1; possibly TRBD1 for D (6 bases). Trimming took off 1 base at V and 4 bases at J, with 13 bases between the two ends. The CDR3 loop spans 15 amino acids. CDR1 is MNHNS, CDR2 SASEGT, per germline. For the CDR3, the DNA is TGTGCCAGCAGTGAAGACAGGGTTTGGGGCACTGAAGCTTTCTTT. Encoded protein: CASSEDRVWGTEAFF.

The genes are TRBV7-8 and TRBJ2-3, with TRBD2 matching 9 bases. Germline V CDR1 and CDR2: SGHVS, FQNEAQ. Unmatched junction bases numbered 11, after V lost 1 base and J lost 3 bases. The length of the CDR3 is 18 residues. CDR3 nucleotide sequence: TGTGCCAGCAGCTTAGGCAGGCTAGCGGGACCATTGACAGATACGCAGTATTTT. Its protein is CASSLGRLAGPLTDTQYF.

CDR3 sequence: CASGPQISQETQYF. The CDR3 DNA reads TGTGCTAGTGGTCCCCAAATTAGTCAAGAGACCCAGTACTTC. The chain recombines TRBV12-5 with TRBJ2-5; D unresolved. The CDR3 has 14 amino acids. Trimming stripped 5 bases from V and 2 bases from J, with 12 bases between. CDR1 is LGHNT, CDR2 FRNRAP, per germline.